One T cell receptor beta chain is described in this entry. TCRdb redid the calling of the reads with MiXCR, one entry per CDR3 protein. The repertoire consists of roughly 630,000 distinct CDR3 sequences, with 20% to 25% occurring once and the leading ten covering 8%. V lost 6 bases, J lost 4 bases, and 16 bases lay in between. The CDR3 has 14 residues. The germline CDR1 and CDR2 sequences are SGHNT and YYREEE (reference sequence). This sample is part of a study of T cell repertoires in cytomegalovirus infection. The material sequenced was CD8+ T cells from PBMCs. The chain employs TRBV5-4 and TRBJ1-1, with a possible D match to TRBD1 (5 bases). The source of this sequence is a human donor in good health (CMV status not recorded). Some clones in this sample may be carry-over from other donors' samples. Here the CDR3 reads CASTRGNGITEAFF. The CDR3 nucleotides are TGTGCCAGCACCCGGGGGAACGGGATCACTGAAGCTTTCTTT.